The TCR beta chain described here comes from a study of glioma-infiltrating T cells. TCR alpha and beta CDR3 regions were amplified from RNA using iRepertoire nested multiplex PCR. Input was about 85-450 ng of tissue mRNA or PBMC total RNA. TCRdb re-called the multiplex PCR reads through MiXCR, storing one row per CDR3 protein. The sample has 300,000 to 450,000 distinct CDR3 sequences, roughly 41% seen once. This clonotype came up a few times. V shed 6 bases and J 3 bases; nucleotides not matched to a gene: 6. The CDR3 has 15 amino acids. From germline, CDR1 is DFQATT and CDR2 SNEGSKA (reference sequence).

This chain joins TRBV20-1 and TRBJ2-2; 11 positions agree with TRBD1. Input material: glioma tissue, nonneoplastic brain tissue, or PBMCs (not recorded which). The source of this sequence is a human donor with low-grade glioma or glioblastoma, undergoing nonglioma brain surgery, or in good health (not recorded which). The CDR3 loop reads CSASGTGGYTGELFF. The CDR3 bases are TGCAGTGCCTCCGGGACAGGGGGTTACACCGGGGAGCTGTTTTTT.